This TCR beta chain was found in a study of beta chain features in type 1 diabetes. The study, taken as a whole, reports: All four CD4+ subsets of Type 1 diabetes patients contained TCRB CDR3s that were moderately but significantly shorter.

Sequenced material consisted of expressed TCRB transcripts (all of the isolated RNA was reverse transcribed). Libraries were prepared by immunoSEQ multiplex PCR; TCRdb keeps only in-frame clonotypes and omits some of them. The sample lists hundreds of thousands of clones; over 12% were seen once. Per germline, CDR1 SGHTA and CDR2 FQGNSA. The CDR3 sequence is 15 residues long. V gave up 1 base and J gave up 9 bases, with 16 bases separating them. This clone was seen a handful of times. Its target is not known. A single heparinised blood sample, averaging roughly 0.11 L, was obtained per donor. This rearrangement joins TRBV7-2 to TRBJ2-1, with a tentative D call TRBD2 (5 bases). The source of this sequence is a young man with type 1 diabetes. Specimen: naive CD4+ T cells from blood. In nucleotides, the CDR3 is TGTGCCAGCAGCTTAGTAAGCGGCAGAACACGTGAGCAGTTCTTC. It yields the protein CASSLVSGRTREQFF. The entire variable domain, with the rest obtained from reference TRBV7-2 and TRBJ2-1, is as follows: GAGVSQSPSNKVTEKGKDVELRCDPISGHTALYWYRQSLGQGLEFLIYFQGNSAPDKSGLPSDRFSAERTGGSVSTLTIQRTQQEDSAVYLCASSLVSGRTREQFFGPGTRLTVL.